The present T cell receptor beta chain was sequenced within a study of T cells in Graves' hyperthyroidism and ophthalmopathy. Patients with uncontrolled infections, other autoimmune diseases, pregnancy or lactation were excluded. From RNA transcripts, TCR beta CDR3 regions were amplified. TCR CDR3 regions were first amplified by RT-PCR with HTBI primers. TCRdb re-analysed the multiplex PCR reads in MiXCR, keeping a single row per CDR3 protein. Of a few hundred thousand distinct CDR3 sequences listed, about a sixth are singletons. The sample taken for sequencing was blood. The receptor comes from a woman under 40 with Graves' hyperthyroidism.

The CDR3 nucleotides are TGCGCCAGCAGCTTGGGGAGAGCCGCGAACACCGGGGAGCTGTTTTTT. Translating it yields CASSLGRAANTGELFF. The chain combines TRBV5-1 with TRBJ2-2; D uncertain. The germline V gene has CDR1 SGHRS and CDR2 YFSETQ. The CDR3 covers 16 residues. V was pared by 0 bases and J by 0 bases, with 9 bases between.